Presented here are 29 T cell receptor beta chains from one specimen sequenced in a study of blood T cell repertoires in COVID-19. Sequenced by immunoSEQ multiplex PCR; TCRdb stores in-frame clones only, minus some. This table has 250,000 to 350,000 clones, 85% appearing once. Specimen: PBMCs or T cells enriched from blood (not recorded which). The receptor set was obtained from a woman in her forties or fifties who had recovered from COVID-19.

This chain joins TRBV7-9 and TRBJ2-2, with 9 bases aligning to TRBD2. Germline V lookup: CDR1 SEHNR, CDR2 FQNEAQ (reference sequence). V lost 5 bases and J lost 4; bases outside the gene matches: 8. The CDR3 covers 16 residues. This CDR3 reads CASSLRASGVTGELFF. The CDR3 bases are TGTGCCAGCAGCCTACGGGCTAGCGGGGTCACCGGGGAGCTGTTTTTT.

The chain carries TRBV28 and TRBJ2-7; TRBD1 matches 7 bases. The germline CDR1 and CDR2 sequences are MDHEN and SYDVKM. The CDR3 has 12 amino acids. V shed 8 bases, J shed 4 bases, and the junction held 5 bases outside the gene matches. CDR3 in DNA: TGTGCCAGCCGGGACAGCAAGTACGAGCAGTACTTC. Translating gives CASRDSKYEQYF.

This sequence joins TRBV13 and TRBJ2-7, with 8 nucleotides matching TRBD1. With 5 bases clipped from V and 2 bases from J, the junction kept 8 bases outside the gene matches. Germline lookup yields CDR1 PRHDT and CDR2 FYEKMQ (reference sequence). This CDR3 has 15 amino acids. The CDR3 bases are TGTGCCAGCAGCCGACCGGGACAGGAGCCCTACGAGCAGTACTTC. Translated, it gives CASSRPGQEPYEQYF.

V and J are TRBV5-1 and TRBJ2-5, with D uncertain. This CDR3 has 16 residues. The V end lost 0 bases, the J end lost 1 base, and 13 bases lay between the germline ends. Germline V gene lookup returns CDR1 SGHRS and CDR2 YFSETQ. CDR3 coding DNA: TGCGCCAGCAGCTTGGGGAGAGGATACCTCCAAGAGACCCAGTACTTC. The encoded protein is CASSLGRGYLQETQYF.

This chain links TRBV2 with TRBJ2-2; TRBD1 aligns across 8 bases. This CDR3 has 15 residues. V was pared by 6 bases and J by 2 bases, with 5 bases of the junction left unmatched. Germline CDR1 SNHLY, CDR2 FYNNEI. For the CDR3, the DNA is TGTGCCAGCAGCTACAGGGGGGCAAACACCGGGGAGCTGTTTTTT. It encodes CASSYRGANTGELFF.

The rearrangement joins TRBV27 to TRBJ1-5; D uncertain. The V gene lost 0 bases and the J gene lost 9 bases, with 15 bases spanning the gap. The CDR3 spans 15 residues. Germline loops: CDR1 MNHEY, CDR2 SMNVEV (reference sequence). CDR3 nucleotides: TGTGCCAGCAGTTTATCGTTCCCAACCTCGGGGCCCCAGCATTTT. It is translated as CASSLSFPTSGPQHF.

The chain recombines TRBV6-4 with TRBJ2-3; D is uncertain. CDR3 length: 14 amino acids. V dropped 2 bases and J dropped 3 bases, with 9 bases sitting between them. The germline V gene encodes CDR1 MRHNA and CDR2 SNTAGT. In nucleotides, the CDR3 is TGTGCCAGCAGTGACGGCGGCGGTACAGATACGCAGTATTTT. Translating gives CASSDGGGTDTQYF.

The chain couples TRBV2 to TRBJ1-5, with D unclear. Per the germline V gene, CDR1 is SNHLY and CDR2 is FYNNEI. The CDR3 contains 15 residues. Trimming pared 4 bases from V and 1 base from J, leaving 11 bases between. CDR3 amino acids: CASSGAGGSNQPQHF. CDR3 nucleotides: TGTGCCAGCAGTGGGGCGGGTGGGAGCAATCAGCCCCAGCATTTT. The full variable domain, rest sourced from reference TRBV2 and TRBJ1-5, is EPEVTQTPSHQVTQMGQEVILRCVPISNHLYFYWYRQILGQKVEFLVSFYNNEISEKSEIFDDQFSVERPDGSNFTLKIRSTKLEDSAMYFCASSGAGGSNQPQHFGDGTRLSIL.

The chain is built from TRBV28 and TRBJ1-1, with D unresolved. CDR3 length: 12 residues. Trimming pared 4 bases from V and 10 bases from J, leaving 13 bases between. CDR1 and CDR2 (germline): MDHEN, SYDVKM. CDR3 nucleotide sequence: TGTGCCAGCAGTTCCGGAGGTACTCGAGCTTTCTTT. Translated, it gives CASSSGGTRAFF.

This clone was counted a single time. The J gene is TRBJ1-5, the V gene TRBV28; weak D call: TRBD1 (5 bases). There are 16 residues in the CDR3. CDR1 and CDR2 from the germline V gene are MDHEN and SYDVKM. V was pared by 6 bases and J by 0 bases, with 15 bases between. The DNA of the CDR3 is TGTGCCAGCAGCCCCGACAGATACAATAGCAATCAGCCCCAGCATTTT. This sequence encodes CASSPDRYNSNQPQHF.

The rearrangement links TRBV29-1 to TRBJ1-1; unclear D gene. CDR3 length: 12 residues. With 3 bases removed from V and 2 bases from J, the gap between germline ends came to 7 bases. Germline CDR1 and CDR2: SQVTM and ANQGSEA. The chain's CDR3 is CSVDLRNTEAFF. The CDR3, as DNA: TGCAGCGTTGATTTGCGAAACACTGAAGCTTTCTTT.

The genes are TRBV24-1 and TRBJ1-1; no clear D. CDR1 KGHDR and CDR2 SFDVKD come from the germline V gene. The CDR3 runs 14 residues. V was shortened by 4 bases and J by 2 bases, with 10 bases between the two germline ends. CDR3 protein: CATSEAGDNTEAFF. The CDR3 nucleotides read TGTGCCACCAGTGAGGCCGGAGACAACACTGAAGCTTTCTTT.

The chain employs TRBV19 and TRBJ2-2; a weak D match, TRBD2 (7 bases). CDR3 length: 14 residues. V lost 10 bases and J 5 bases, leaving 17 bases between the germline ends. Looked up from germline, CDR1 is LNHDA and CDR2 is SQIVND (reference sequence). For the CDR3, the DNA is TGTGCCACAAACGGGGGGCCGCGGACCGGGGAGCTGTTTTTT. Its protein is CATNGGPRTGELFF.

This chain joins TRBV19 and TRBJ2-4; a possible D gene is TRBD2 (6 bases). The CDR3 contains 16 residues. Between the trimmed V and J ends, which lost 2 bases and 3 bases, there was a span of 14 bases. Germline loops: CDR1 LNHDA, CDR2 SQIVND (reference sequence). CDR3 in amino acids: CASSILSLGGKNIQYF. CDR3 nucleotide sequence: TGTGCCAGTAGTATACTCTCCCTGGGAGGCAAAAACATTCAGTACTTC.

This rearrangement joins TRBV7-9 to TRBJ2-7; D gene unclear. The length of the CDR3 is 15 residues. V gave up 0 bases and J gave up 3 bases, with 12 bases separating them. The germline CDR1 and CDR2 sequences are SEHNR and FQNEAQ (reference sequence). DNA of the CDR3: TGTGCCAGCAGCTTAGCGGTTGGTCAGAACTACGAGCAGTACTTC. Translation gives CASSLAVGQNYEQYF. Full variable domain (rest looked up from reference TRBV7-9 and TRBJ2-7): DTGVSQNPRHKITKRGQNVTFRCDPISEHNRLYWYRQTLGQGPEFLTYFQNEAQLEKSRLLSDRFSAERPKGSFSTLEIQRTEQGDSAMYLCASSLAVGQNYEQYFGPGTRLTVT.

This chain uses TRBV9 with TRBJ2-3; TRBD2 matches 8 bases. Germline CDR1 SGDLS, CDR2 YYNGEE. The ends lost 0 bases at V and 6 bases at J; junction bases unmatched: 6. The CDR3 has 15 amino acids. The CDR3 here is CASSVDGRDRDTQYF. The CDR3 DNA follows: TGTGCCAGCAGCGTAGACGGGAGGGATCGGGATACGCAGTATTTT.

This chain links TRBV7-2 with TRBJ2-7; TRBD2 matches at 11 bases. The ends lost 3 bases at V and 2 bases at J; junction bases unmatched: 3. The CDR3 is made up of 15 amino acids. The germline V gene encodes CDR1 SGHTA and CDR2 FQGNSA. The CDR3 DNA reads TGTGCCAGCAGCTTGGGACTAGCGGATACCTACGAGCAGTACTTC. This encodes CASSLGLADTYEQYF.

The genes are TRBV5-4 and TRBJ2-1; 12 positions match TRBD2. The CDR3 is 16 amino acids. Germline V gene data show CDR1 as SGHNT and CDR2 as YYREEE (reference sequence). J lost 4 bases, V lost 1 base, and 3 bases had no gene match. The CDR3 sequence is CASSLSLAGGYNEQFF. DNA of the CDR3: TGTGCCAGCAGCTTGAGTCTAGCGGGAGGGTACAATGAGCAGTTCTTC.

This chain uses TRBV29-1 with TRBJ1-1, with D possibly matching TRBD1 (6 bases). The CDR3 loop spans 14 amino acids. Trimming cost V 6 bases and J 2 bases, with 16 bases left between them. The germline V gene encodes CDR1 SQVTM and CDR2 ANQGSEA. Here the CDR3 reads CSVQKGESNTEAFF. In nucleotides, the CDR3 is TGCAGCGTCCAGAAGGGGGAGTCCAACACTGAAGCTTTCTTT.

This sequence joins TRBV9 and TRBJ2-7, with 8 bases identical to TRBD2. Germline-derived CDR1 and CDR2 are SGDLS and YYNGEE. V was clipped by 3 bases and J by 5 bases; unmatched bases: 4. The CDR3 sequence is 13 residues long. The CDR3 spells CASSGTGLDEQYF. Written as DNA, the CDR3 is TGTGCCAGCAGCGGGACGGGACTAGACGAGCAGTACTTC.

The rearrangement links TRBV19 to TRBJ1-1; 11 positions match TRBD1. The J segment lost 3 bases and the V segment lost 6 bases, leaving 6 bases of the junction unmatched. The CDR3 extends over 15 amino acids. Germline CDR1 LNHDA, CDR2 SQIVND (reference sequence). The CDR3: CASRRGQGAYTEAFF. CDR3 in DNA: TGTGCCAGTAGGCGTGGACAGGGGGCTTACACTGAAGCTTTCTTT.

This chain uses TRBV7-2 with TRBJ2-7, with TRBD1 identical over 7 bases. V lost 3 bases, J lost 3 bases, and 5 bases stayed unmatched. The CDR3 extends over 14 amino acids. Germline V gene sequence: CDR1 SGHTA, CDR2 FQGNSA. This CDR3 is CASSFLQGNYEQYF. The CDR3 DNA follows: TGTGCCAGCAGCTTCTTACAGGGGAACTACGAGCAGTACTTC. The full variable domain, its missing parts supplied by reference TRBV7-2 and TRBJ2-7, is GAGVSQSPSNKVTEKGKDVELRCDPISGHTALYWYRQSLGQGLEFLIYFQGNSAPDKSGLPSDRFSAERTGGSVSTLTIQRTQQEDSAVYLCASSFLQGNYEQYFGPGTRLTVT.

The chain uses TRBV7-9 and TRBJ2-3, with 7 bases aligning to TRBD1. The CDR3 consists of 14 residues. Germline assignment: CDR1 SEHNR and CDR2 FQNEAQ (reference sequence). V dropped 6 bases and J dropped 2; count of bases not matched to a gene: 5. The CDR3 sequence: CASRPTGDTDTQYF. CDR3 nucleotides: TGTGCCAGCAGACCTACAGGGGACACAGATACGCAGTATTTT. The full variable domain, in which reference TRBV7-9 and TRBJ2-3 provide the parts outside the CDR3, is DTGVSQNPRHKITKRGQNVTFRCDPISEHNRLYWYRQTLGQGPEFLTYFQNEAQLEKSRLLSDRFSAERPKGSFSTLEIQRTEQGDSAMYLCASRPTGDTDTQYFGPGTRLTVL.

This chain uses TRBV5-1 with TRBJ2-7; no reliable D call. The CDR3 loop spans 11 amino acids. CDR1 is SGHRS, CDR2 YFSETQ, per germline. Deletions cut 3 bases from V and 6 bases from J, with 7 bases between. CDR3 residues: CASSSNFEQYF. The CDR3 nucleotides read TGCGCCAGCAGCTCCAACTTCGAGCAGTACTTC.

CDR3 nucleotide sequence: TGTGCCAGCAGTTACTCGGGGCAGCCCTATGGCTACACCTTC. Translation gives CASSYSGQPYGYTF. This sequence joins TRBV6-5 and TRBJ1-2; the D gene is possibly TRBD1 (5 bases). The CDR3 consists of 14 residues. The ends were cut back, 0 bases at V and 4 bases at J, with 9 bases in the middle. Germline CDR1 MNHEY, CDR2 SVGAGI.

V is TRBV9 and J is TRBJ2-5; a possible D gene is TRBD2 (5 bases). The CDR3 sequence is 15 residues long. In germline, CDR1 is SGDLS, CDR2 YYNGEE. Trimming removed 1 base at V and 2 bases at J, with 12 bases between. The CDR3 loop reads CASSVSPSSQETQYF. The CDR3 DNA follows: TGTGCCAGCAGCGTATCTCCTAGCTCGCAAGAGACCCAGTACTTC.

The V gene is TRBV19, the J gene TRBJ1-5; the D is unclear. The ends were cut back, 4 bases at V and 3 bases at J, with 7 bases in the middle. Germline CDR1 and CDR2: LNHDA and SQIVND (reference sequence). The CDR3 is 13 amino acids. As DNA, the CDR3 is TGTGCCAGTAGTAGAGGCTTCAATCAGCCCCAGCATTTT. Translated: CASSRGFNQPQHF.

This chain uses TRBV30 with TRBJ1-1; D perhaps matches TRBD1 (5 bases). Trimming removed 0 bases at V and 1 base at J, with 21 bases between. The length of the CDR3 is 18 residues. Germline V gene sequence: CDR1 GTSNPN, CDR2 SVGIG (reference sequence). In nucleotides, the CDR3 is TGTGCCTGGAGTGTACGGGCAACGGGACTACCCCGGAACACTGAAGCTTTCTTT. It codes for CAWSVRATGLPRNTEAFF.

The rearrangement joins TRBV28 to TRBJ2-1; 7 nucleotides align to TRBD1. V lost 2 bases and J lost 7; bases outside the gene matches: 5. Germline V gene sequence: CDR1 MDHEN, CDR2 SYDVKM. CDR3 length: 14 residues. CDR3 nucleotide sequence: TGTGCCAGCAGTTTAGTACAGGGGCGAAATGAGCAGTTCTTC. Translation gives CASSLVQGRNEQFF.